This T cell receptor beta chain was sequenced for a study of T-cell reconstitution after alpha-beta-depleted transplantation in children. Preparation of the TCRbeta library was carried out with unique molecular identifiers. TCRdb re-called the PCR reads with MiXCR, one entry per CDR3 protein. The data show about 340,000 distinct CDR3 sequences, roughly 14% seen once. Per the germline V gene, CDR1 is SNHLY and CDR2 is FYNNEI. V was trimmed by 4 bases and J by 1 base, leaving 11 bases between them. The CDR3 consists of 15 residues. This rearrangement joins TRBV2 to TRBJ1-5; a possible D gene is TRBD1 (6 bases). The source was PBMCs, collected from the stem cell graft. The TCR originated in a human donor who donated a stem cell graft to a child with Fanconi anemia. CDR3 bases: TGTGCCAGCAGTGGGGCAGGGGTGAGCAATCAGCCCCAGCATTTT. As protein: CASSGAGVSNQPQHF.